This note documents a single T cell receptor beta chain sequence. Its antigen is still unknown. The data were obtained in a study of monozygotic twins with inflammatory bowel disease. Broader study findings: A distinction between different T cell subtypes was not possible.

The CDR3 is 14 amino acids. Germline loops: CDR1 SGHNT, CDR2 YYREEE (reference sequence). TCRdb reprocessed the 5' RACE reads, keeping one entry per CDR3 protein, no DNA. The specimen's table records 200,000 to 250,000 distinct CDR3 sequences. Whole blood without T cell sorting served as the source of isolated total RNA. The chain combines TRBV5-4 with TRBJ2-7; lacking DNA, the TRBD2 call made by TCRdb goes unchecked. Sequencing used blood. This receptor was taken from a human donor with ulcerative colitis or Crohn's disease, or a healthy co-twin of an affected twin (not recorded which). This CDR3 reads CASSLSAQTYEQYF.